This T cell receptor beta chain stems from a study of blood T cell repertoires in COVID-19. For the study at large: Collection of acute and convalescent COVID-19 samples took place in the United States, Italy and Spain.

Source study methods: Amplification of reference gene primers provided the estimated nucleated cell counts. TCRdb keeps only in-frame clones here, not all; method: immunoSEQ multiplex PCR. From that table come the V and J calls and clone size; the DNA was used to work out D and trimming. The sample has fewer than 55,000 clones; 88% are singletons. V lost 8 bases and J 7 bases, leaving 9 bases between the germline ends. The CDR3 has 10 residues. Germline V gene lookup returns CDR1 SEHNR and CDR2 FQNEAQ (reference sequence). This clone was detected a few times. The sample was peripheral blood. This clonotype was obtained from a man aged 45 to 65 with active COVID-19. The chain has TRBV7-9 and TRBJ2-7; D possibly corresponds to TRBD2 (6 bases). DNA of the CDR3: TGTGCCAGCGGGGACTCAGAGCAGTACGTC. It is translated as CASGDSEQYV.